The 12 T cell receptor beta chains in this list originate from one sample, sequenced in a study of CXCR3-negative and CXCR3-positive naive CD8 T cells. The TRB cDNA libraries were prepared by 5' RACE with UMI labels. After re-calling the 5' RACE reads, TCRdb lists one entry per CDR3 protein, DNA absent. Its table lists approximately 52,000 distinct CDR3 sequences. Sequenced sample: memory CD8+ T cells from blood. These receptors came from a human donor in good health. Some clones in this sample may be carry-over from other donors' samples.

The chain uses TRBV4-1 and TRBJ1-2; with no DNA, the TCRdb D assignment of TRBD1 cannot be verified. The germline V gene encodes CDR1 MGHRA and CDR2 YSYEKL. This CDR3 spans 16 amino acids. The CDR3 spells CASSYQEGGTDFGYTF.

V and J are TRBV29-1 and TRBJ1-2; TCRdb indicates TRBD1, and absent DNA this call remains unverified. The CDR3 has 17 amino acids. Germline V CDR1 and CDR2: SQVTM, ANQGSEA. The chain's CDR3 is CSVGDYRDSNHLYGYTF.

This chain joins TRBV5-1 and TRBJ2-3; the TRBD1 assignment by TCRdb is unverifiable without DNA. The CDR3 length is 16 residues. The germline V gene encodes CDR1 SGHRS and CDR2 YFSETQ. This CDR3 reads CASSGSWTTVVDTQYF.

CDR3 loop: CASSPYGQSSYNEQFF. The chain carries TRBV5-1 and TRBJ2-1; absent DNA, TCRdb's TRBD1 call cannot be checked. Germline V gene sequence: CDR1 SGHRS, CDR2 YFSETQ. This CDR3 has 16 residues.

The chain uses TRBV7-9 and TRBJ1-1; TCRdb returns TRBD1, unconfirmable since there is no DNA. The CDR3 is 12 residues long. Germline CDR1 SEHNR, CDR2 FQNEAQ (reference sequence). The chain's CDR3 is CASSSTGLEAFF.

This sequence joins TRBV29-1 and TRBJ1-6. Germline CDR1 SQVTM, CDR2 ANQGSEA. The CDR3 covers 15 residues. CDR3 loop: CSVGHMRSYNSPLHF.

This CDR3 is CASRGQGEGEQFF. This chain connects TRBV12-3 or TRBV12-4 to TRBJ2-1; lacking DNA, the TRBD1 call made by TCRdb goes unchecked. The length of the CDR3 is 13 residues.

The CDR3 sequence is CASSFGTGNYGYTF. This sequence joins TRBV28 and TRBJ1-2. Germline values: CDR1 MDHEN, CDR2 SYDVKM. This CDR3 has 14 residues.

This rearrangement joins TRBV19 to TRBJ2-1; TCRdb gives TRBD1 as the D gene, but with no DNA this cannot be confirmed. This CDR3 has 14 residues. In germline, CDR1 is LNHDA, CDR2 SQIVND (reference sequence). CDR3 amino acids: CASRIQGSYNEQFF.

The chain uses TRBV4-3 and TRBJ1-1; TCRdb's D call, TRBD1, is unchecked because there is no DNA. The CDR3 is made up of 15 amino acids. Looked up from germline, CDR1 is LGHNA and CDR2 is YSLEER. The chain's CDR3 is CASSHGTAMNTEAFF.

The CDR3 spells CAWISWASGGAGELFF. This rearrangement joins TRBV30 to TRBJ2-2; TCRdb outputs TRBD2, but without DNA this stays unchecked. Germline CDR1 reads GTSNPN; CDR2 reads SVGIG (reference sequence). The CDR3 runs to 16 residues.

J is TRBJ2-1 and V is TRBV20-1. Germline CDR1 DFQATT, CDR2 SNEGSKA (reference sequence). The CDR3 length is 14 residues. CDR3 sequence: CSGGDQIPYNEQFF.